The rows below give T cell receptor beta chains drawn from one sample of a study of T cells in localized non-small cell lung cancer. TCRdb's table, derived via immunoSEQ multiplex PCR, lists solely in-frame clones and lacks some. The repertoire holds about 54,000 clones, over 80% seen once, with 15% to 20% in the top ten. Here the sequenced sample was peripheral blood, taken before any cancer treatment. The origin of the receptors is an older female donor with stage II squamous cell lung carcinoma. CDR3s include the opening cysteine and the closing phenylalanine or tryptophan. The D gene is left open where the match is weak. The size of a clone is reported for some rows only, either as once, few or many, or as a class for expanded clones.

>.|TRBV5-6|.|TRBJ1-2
CASSPQRAYGYTF
TGTGCCAGCAGCCCCCAGAGAGCCTATGGCTACACCTTC
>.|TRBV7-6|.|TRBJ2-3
CASSPRLDLSDTQYF
TGTGCCAGCAGCCCTCGGTTGGACTTATCAGATACGCAGTATTTT
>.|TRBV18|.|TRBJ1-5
CASSPLGPGPFGDQPQHF
TGTGCCAGCTCACCTCTGGGGCCTGGGCCCTTTGGGGATCAGCCCCAGCATTTT
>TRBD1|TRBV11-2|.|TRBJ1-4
CASSLERDRSGLFF
TGTGCCAGCAGCTTAGAACGGGACAGGAGTGGACTGTTTTTT
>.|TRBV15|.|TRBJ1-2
CATSREGHPYGYTF
TGTGCCACCAGCAGAGAAGGACACCCCTATGGCTACACCTTC
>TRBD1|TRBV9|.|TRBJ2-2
CASSVDRGRGSGELFF
TGTGCCAGCAGCGTAGATAGGGGGCGCGGATCCGGGGAGCTGTTTTTT
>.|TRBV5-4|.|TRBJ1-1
CASSFTGRTEAFF
TGTGCCAGCAGCTTTACAGGGAGGACTGAAGCTTTCTTT
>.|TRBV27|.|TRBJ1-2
CASSLEAQASWYGYTF
TGTGCCAGCAGTTTAGAGGCACAGGCGTCATGGTATGGCTACACCTTC
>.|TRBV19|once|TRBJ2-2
CASSILGGGSNTGELFF
TGTGCCAGTAGTATTCTGGGCGGGGGCTCGAACACCGGGGAGCTGTTTTTT
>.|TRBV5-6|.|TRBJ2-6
CASSLELDSSGANVLTF
TGTGCCAGCAGCCTAGAGCTGGATAGCTCTGGGGCCAACGTCCTGACTTTC
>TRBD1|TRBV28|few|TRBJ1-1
CASIGAGGGNTEAFF
TGTGCCAGCATCGGGGCAGGGGGCGGGAACACTGAAGCTTTCTTT
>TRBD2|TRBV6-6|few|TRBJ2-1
CASSYSTGGPGNEQFF
TGTGCCAGCAGTTACTCAACGGGGGGGCCGGGTAATGAGCAGTTCTTC
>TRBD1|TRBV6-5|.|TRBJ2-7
CASSSRTGTYEQYF
TGTGCCAGCAGTTCCAGGACAGGGACCTACGAGCAGTACTTC
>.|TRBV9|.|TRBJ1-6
CASSVALSYNSPLHF
TGTGCCAGCAGCGTAGCACTGAGCTATAATTCACCCCTCCACTTT
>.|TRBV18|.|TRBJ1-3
CASSPNPGSSGNTIYF
TGTGCCAGCTCACCGAATCCGGGGAGCTCTGGAAACACCATATATTTT
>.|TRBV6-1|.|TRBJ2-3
CASRRGGVYF
TGTGCCAGCCGAAGGGGGGGGGTGTATTTT
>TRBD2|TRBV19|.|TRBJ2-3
CASSMRGLAGPGTDTQYF
TGTGCCAGTAGTATGCGGGGACTAGCGGGGCCAGGGACAGATACGCAGTATTTT
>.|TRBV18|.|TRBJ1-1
CASSPPSNTEAFF
TGTGCCAGCTCACCACCCTCGAACACTGAAGCTTTCTTT
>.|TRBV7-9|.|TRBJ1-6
CASSTPTGSSYNSPLHF
TGTGCCAGCAGCACCCCGACAGGAAGCTCCTATAATTCACCCCTCCACTTT
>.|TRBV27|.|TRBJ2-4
CASSFKGGLAKNIQYF
TGTGCCAGCAGTTTTAAAGGCGGCCTAGCCAAAAACATTCAGTACTTC
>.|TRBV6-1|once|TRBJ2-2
CASSLIWATGELFF
TGTGCCAGCAGTCTGATTTGGGCCACCGGGGAGCTGTTTTTT
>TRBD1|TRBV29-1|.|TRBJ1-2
CSAYSGGGYTF
TGCAGCGCCTACTCAGGGGGCGGCTACACCTTC
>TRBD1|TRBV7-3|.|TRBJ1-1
CASSHQGVNTEAFF
TGTGCCAGCAGCCACCAGGGGGTGAACACTGAAGCTTTCTTT
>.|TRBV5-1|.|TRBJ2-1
CASSLAGPGNEQFF
TGCGCCAGCAGCTTGGCTGGGCCGGGCAATGAGCAGTTCTTC
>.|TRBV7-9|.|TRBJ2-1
CASSLEDEQFF
TGTGCCAGCAGCTTAGAAGATGAGCAGTTCTTC
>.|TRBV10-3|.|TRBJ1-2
CAIGTWGGYTF
TGTGCCATCGGGACTTGGGGAGGCTACACCTTC
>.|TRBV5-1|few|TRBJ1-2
CASSLPPGPSNGYTF
TGCGCCAGCAGCTTGCCCCCGGGACCGTCGAACGGCTACACCTTC
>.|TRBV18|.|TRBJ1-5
CASSHNPSPQGSNQPQHF
TGTGCCAGCTCTCATAACCCCAGCCCACAGGGTAGCAATCAGCCCCAGCATTTT
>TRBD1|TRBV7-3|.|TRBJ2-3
CASSLTGEADTQYF
TGTGCCAGCAGCCTGACAGGGGAGGCAGATACGCAGTATTTT
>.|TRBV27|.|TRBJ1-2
CASSLYSSYGYTF
TGTGCCAGCAGTTTATATAGCTCCTATGGCTACACCTTC
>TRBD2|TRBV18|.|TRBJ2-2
CASSSYGLAGGTNTGELFF
TGTGCCAGCTCATCCTACGGACTAGCGGGGGGGACGAACACCGGGGAGCTGTTTTTT
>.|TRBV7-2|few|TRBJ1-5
CASSPGSLLGQPQHF
TGTGCCAGCAGCCCCGGGAGCCTGCTAGGACAGCCCCAGCATTTT
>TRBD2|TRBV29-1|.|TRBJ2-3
CSVQGLAGGSTDTQYF
TGCAGCGTTCAAGGACTAGCGGGGGGAAGCACAGATACGCAGTATTTT
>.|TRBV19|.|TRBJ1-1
CASSMLGGTEAFF
TGTGCCAGTAGTATGTTAGGGGGCACTGAAGCTTTCTTT
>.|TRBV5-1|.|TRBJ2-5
CASRGGPQETQYF
TGCGCCAGCAGAGGGGGACCCCAAGAGACCCAGTACTTC
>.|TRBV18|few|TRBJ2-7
CASSPVGDEQYF
TGTGCCAGCTCACCCGTCGGGGACGAGCAGTACTTC
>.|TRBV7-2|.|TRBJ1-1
CASSFGGEGAFF
TGTGCCAGCAGCTTCGGGGGCGAGGGAGCTTTCTTT
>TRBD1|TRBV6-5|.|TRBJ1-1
CASSYKQGANTEAFF
TGTGCCAGCAGTTACAAACAGGGGGCAAACACTGAAGCTTTCTTT
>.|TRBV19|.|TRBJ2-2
CASSIVQGGTGELFF
TGTGCCAGTAGTATAGTGCAGGGCGGCACCGGGGAGCTGTTTTTT
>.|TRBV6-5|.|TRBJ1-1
CASRRRTANTEAFF
TGTGCCAGCAGGCGCCGGACCGCGAACACTGAAGCTTTCTTT
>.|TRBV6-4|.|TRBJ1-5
CASSEGSNQPQHF
TGTGCCAGCTCCGAGGGTTCCAATCAGCCCCAGCATTTT